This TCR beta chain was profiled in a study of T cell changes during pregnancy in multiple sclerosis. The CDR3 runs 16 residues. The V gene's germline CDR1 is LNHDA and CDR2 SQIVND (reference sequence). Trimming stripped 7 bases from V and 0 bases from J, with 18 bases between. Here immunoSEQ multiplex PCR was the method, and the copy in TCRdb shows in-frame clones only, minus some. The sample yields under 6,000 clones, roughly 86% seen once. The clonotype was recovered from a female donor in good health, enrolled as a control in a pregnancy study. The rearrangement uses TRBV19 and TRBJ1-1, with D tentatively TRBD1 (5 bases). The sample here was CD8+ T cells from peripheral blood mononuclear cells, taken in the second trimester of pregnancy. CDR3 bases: TGTGCCAGTAAGGTCAGGGCAGGGAGGATGAACACTGAAGCTTTCTTT. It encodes CASKVRAGRMNTEAFF.